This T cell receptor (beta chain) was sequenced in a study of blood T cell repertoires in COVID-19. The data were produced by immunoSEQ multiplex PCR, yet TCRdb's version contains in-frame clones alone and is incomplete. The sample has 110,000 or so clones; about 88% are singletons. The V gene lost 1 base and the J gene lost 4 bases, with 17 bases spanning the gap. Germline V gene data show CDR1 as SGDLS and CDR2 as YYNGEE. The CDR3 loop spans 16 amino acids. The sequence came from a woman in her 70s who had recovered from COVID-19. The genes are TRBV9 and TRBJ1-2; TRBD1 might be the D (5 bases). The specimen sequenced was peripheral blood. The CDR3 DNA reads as TGTGCCAGCAGCGTACGTGGGAGCGGGACGGGCTATGGCTACACCTTC. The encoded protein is CASSVRGSGTGYGYTF.